This T cell receptor beta chain came from a study of somatic mutations in cytotoxic T cells in rheumatoid arthritis. Study at large: Blood (less than 32 ml EDTA) from each patient was taken right after diagnosis, before any treatment. Study-wide results and caveats: Nobody adjusted the slight TRBV07 underrepresentation in rheumatoid arthritis patients for multiple comparisons. Nobody had found out which antigens the expanded CD8+ clones targeted.

This CDR3 has 14 amino acids. Trimming stripped 4 bases from V and 1 base from J, with 11 bases between. Germline values: CDR1 SGHDT, CDR2 YYEEEE. After CD4+ and CD8+ cells were isolated by positive magnetic bead selection, their purity was checked by flow cytometry. Only in-frame clones appear in the TCRdb table, and some are missing; sequencing was by immunoSEQ multiplex PCR. The sample lists around 7,400 clones, around 89% occurring once. On this clone itself: Its antigen remains unidentified.

The chain uses TRBV5-6 and TRBJ1-1; D might be TRBD1 (5 bases). The receptor was isolated from a woman aged 70-85 years with rheumatoid arthritis. Sequenced material: CD8+ T cells sorted from blood. The CDR3 is CASSPLGANTEAFF. The CDR3 coding sequence is TGTGCCAGCAGCCCCCTAGGGGCGAACACTGAAGCTTTCTTT.